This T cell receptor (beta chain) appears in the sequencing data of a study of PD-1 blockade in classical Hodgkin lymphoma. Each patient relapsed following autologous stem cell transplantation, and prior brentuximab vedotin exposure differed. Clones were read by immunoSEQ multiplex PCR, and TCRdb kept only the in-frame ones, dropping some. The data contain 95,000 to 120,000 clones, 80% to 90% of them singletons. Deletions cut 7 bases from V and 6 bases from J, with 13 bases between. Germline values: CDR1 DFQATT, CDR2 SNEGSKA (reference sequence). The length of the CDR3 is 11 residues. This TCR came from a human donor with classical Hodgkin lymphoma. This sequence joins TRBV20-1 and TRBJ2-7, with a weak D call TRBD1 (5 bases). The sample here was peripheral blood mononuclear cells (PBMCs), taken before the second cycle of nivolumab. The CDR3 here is CSGAGFSEQYF. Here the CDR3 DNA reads TGCAGTGGCGCAGGGTTCAGCGAGCAGTACTTC.